Listed below are T cell receptor beta chains from one sample, sequenced in a study of cytomegalovirus exposure and HLA in healthy donors. The assay was immunoSEQ multiplex PCR, and TCRdb's table has in-frame clones only and misses some. The sample lists approximately 130,000 clones, approximately 85% seen once, with under 7% in the top ten. The sequenced sample consisted of PBMCs. The receptors derive from a woman aged 25 to 39 in good health and CMV-seropositive. Each CDR3 is given with its conserved first and last residue. D genes are given only for firm matches. Expanded clones get a size class; other rows say once, few or many, or leave the size out.

v_gene	d_gene	j_gene	abundance	CDR3aa	CDR3nt
TRBV30	.	TRBJ1-1	.	CAWSRTYMNTEAFF	TGTGCCTGGAGTCGGACATACATGAACACTGAAGCTTTCTTT
TRBV5-5	TRBD2	TRBJ2-1	.	CASSLAGLSYNEQFF	TGTGCCAGCAGCTTAGCGGGACTATCCTACAATGAGCAGTTCTTC
TRBV7-9	.	TRBJ1-3	.	CASSSTLNTIYF	TGTGCCAGCAGCTCAACTCTAAACACCATATATTTT
TRBV9	.	TRBJ2-3	.	CTSSVGGLKTDTQYF	TGTACCAGCAGCGTAGGAGGGTTAAAAACAGATACGCAGTATTTT
TRBV9	.	TRBJ2-7	.	CASSVDQATYEQYF	TGTGCCAGCAGCGTAGATCAGGCGACCTACGAGCAGTACTTC
TRBV28	.	TRBJ1-4	.	CASNLRAEKLFF	TGTGCCAGCAATCTGAGGGCTGAAAAACTGTTTTTT
TRBV4-2	TRBD2	TRBJ2-3	.	CASSQTPGLRTSGRQDTQYF	TGTGCCAGCAGCCAGACTCCGGGCCTAAGGACTAGCGGGCGTCAAGATACGCAGTATTTT
TRBV5-1	TRBD2	TRBJ2-1	.	CASTPTSGSNEQFF	TGCGCCAGCACCCCGACTAGCGGGTCTAATGAGCAGTTCTTC
TRBV19	.	TRBJ2-2	once	CASSPETGYTGELFF	TGTGCCAGTAGTCCAGAAACAGGGTACACCGGGGAGCTGTTTTTT
TRBV15	.	TRBJ1-1	.	CATSRDTGQGNTEAFF	TGTGCCACCAGCAGAGATACGGGCCAGGGGAACACTGAAGCTTTCTTT
TRBV5-4	TRBD1	TRBJ1-6	.	CASSSRAATGISPLHF	TGTGCCAGCAGCTCCCGGGCTGCGACAGGGATTTCACCCCTCCACTTT
TRBV30	.	TRBJ1-3	.	CACTAVSGNTIYF	TGTGCCTGCACAGCCGTTTCTGGAAACACCATATATTTT
TRBV7-3	.	TRBJ2-7	once	CASSLMGGGDEQYF	TGTGCCAGCAGCTTAATGGGGGGTGGGGACGAGCAGTACTTC
TRBV18	.	TRBJ1-1	.	CASSLRFDRNTEAFF	TGTGCCAGCTCACTCCGGTTCGACAGGAACACTGAAGCTTTCTTT
TRBV11-2	.	TRBJ1-4	.	CASSQAPSTEKLFF	TGTGCCAGCAGTCAAGCCCCATCCACTGAAAAACTGTTTTTT
TRBV10-3	.	TRBJ1-1	.	CAISDGGTEAFF	TGTGCCATCAGTGACGGGGGAACTGAAGCTTTCTTT
TRBV27	.	TRBJ2-3	.	CASSLRDPTLTDTQYF	TGTGCCAGCAGTTTAAGAGATCCTACTCTCACAGATACGCAGTATTTT
TRBV5-1	.	TRBJ1-2	.	CASSLGGQNYGYTF	TGCGCCAGCAGCTTGGGGGGGCAGAACTATGGCTACACCTTC
TRBV5-1	.	TRBJ2-1	.	CASSLIQSNEQFF	TGCGCCAGCAGCTTAATCCAGTCCAATGAGCAGTTCTTC
TRBV29-1	.	TRBJ1-1	.	CSVGVASTEAFF	TGCAGCGTTGGGGTAGCGTCGACTGAAGCTTTCTTT
TRBV9	TRBD1	TRBJ1-6	.	CASRTGTAEPLHF	TGTGCCAGCAGGACAGGGACGGCAGAACCCCTCCACTTT
TRBV5-8	TRBD2	TRBJ2-1	.	CASSVLAGANEQFF	TGTGCCAGCAGCGTCCTAGCGGGAGCTAATGAGCAGTTCTTC
TRBV7-9	TRBD1	TRBJ1-1	.	CASSSPGQGNTEAFF	TGTGCCAGCAGCTCTCCGGGACAGGGGAACACTGAAGCTTTCTTT
TRBV10-3	TRBD1	TRBJ1-2	few	CAIIEDRGHGYTF	TGTGCCATCATAGAGGACAGGGGCCACGGCTACACCTTC
TRBV5-8	.	TRBJ2-3	.	CASIGAADTQYF	TGTGCCAGCATTGGGGCAGCAGATACGCAGTATTTT
TRBV25-1	.	TRBJ2-3	.	CASSPGTDTQYF	TGTGCCAGCAGTCCAGGAACAGATACGCAGTATTTT
TRBV27	TRBD1	TRBJ2-3	.	CASSSRDRASTDTQYF	TGTGCCAGCAGTTCCCGGGACAGGGCTAGCACAGATACGCAGTATTTT
TRBV19	TRBD1	TRBJ1-5	.	CASSRDRGEGGQPQHF	TGTGCCAGTAGTCGAGACAGGGGTGAAGGTGGGCAGCCCCAGCATTTT
TRBV9	.	TRBJ1-6	.	CASSSRDIEDSPLHF	TGTGCCAGCAGCTCCCGGGATATAGAGGATTCACCCCTCCACTTT